The next 23 T cell receptor beta chains were all read from a single sample in a study of chemoradiotherapy in HPV16-positive cancers. Using immunoSEQ multiplex PCR, the repertoire was profiled, and TCRdb retains in-frame clones only, with some absent. The table shows 30,000 to 40,000 clones, with 92% occurring only once. The sequences come from blood, collected from a patient who underwent chemoradiotherapy. The receptors derive from a human donor with HPV-associated anogenital cancer.

The chain is built from TRBV4-1 and TRBJ1-1, with 10 bases that match TRBD1. The ends lost 6 bases at V and 11 bases at J; junction bases unmatched: 15. Germline V gene data show CDR1 as MGHRA and CDR2 as YSYEKL. This CDR3 spans 15 amino acids. The chain's CDR3 is CASSPTGGDLTRAFF. CDR3 DNA sequence: TGCGCCAGCAGTCCGACAGGGGGCGACCTCACGAGGGCTTTCTTT.

The V call is TRBV30, the J call TRBJ1-2; 12 bases line up with TRBD1. With 3 bases clipped from V and 4 bases from J, the junction kept 9 bases outside the gene matches. CDR3 length: 16 residues. Germline values: CDR1 GTSNPN, CDR2 SVGIG (reference sequence). This CDR3 reads CAWRNPGTGGGYGYTF. The CDR3 region has the DNA TGTGCCTGGAGAAACCCCGGGACAGGGGGCGGCTATGGCTACACCTTC.

V usage is TRBV20-1 and J usage is TRBJ1-5; D is unclear. The germline gives CDR1 DFQATT, CDR2 SNEGSKA (reference sequence). Trimming removed 4 bases at V and 4 bases at J, with 5 bases between. The CDR3 sequence is 11 residues long. The CDR3 protein is CSATANQPQHF. CDR3 DNA sequence: TGCAGTGCTACAGCGAATCAGCCCCAGCATTTT.

The gene calls are TRBV2 and TRBJ2-5; D is ambiguous. Deletions cut 3 bases from V and 2 bases from J, with 13 bases between. The CDR3 spans 15 residues. Germline lookup yields CDR1 SNHLY and CDR2 FYNNEI. The CDR3 protein is CASSENKATQETQYF. CDR3 coding DNA: TGTGCCAGCAGTGAGAACAAAGCGACTCAAGAGACCCAGTACTTC.

The V call is TRBV29-1, the J call TRBJ2-3; 9 positions agree with TRBD2. This CDR3 region has 16 residues. The ends lost 4 bases at V and 4 bases at J; junction bases unmatched: 12. Germline V gene lookup returns CDR1 SQVTM and CDR2 ANQGSEA. In DNA, the CDR3 is TGCAGCGTTGGCGGTGTAGCGGGGGAGGCGGCAGATACGCAGTATTTT. Protein sequence: CSVGGVAGEAADTQYF.

The gene calls are TRBV7-8 and TRBJ1-5; no clear D gene. The CDR3 loop spans 14 amino acids. From germline, CDR1 is SGHVS and CDR2 FQNEAQ. V was trimmed by 4 bases and J by 9 bases, leaving 16 bases between them. The CDR3 protein is CASSSREAWGPQHF. CDR3 coding DNA: TGTGCCAGCAGCTCCCGGGAGGCTTGGGGGCCCCAGCATTTT.

The V call is TRBV6-5, the J call TRBJ2-7; TRBD1 agrees at 8 bases. V lost 2 bases and J lost 6; bases outside the gene matches: 0. Germline V CDR1 and CDR2: MNHEY, SVGAGI. This CDR3 comprises 12 residues. CDR3 loop: CASSYDRGEQYF. CDR3 DNA sequence: TGTGCCAGCAGTTACGACAGGGGCGAGCAGTACTTC.

The chain links TRBV7-2 to TRBJ2-2; D remains ambiguous. Germline-derived CDR1 and CDR2 are SGHTA and FQGNSA. With 5 bases removed from V and 6 bases from J, the gap between germline ends came to 10 bases. This CDR3 region has 13 residues. This CDR3 is CASSPGFAGELFF. The CDR3 bases are TGTGCCAGCAGCCCCGGGTTTGCCGGGGAGCTGTTTTTT.

This clone was recorded a few times. The chain links TRBV2 to TRBJ2-5, with a tentative D call TRBD2 (6 bases). There are 15 residues in the CDR3. Trimming left V 2 bases short and J 9 bases short, with 19 bases between. Germline values: CDR1 SNHLY, CDR2 FYNNEI. The CDR3 region has the DNA TGTGCCAGCAGTGAACGGTTCGGTCTAGCGTTGGCCCAGTACTTC. Its translation is CASSERFGLALAQYF.

The genes are TRBV30 and TRBJ2-1, with 14 positions matching TRBD2. CDR1 and CDR2 from the germline V gene are GTSNPN and SVGIG (reference sequence). Unmatched junction bases numbered 6, after V lost 8 bases and J lost 9 bases. The CDR3 is 13 residues long. The CDR3 DNA follows: TGTGCCCGCCGGACTAGCGGGGGGAGTGAGCAGTTCTTC. This translates into CARRTSGGSEQFF.

The rearrangement uses TRBV18 and TRBJ1-2; 8 bases fit TRBD1. The CDR3 consists of 15 residues. CDR1 is KGHSH and CDR2 is LQKENI in the germline V gene. The J segment lost 3 bases and the V segment lost 3 bases, leaving 6 bases of the junction unmatched. The CDR3 loop reads CASSPSTGDYYGYTF. The CDR3, as DNA: TGTGCCAGCTCACCCTCGACAGGGGATTACTATGGCTACACCTTC.

The chain links TRBV6-6 to TRBJ1-2, with 9 bases fitting TRBD1. The germline V gene has CDR1 MNHNY and CDR2 SVGAGI (reference sequence). V trimming: 4 bases; J trimming: 4 bases; junction bases outside the gene matches: 7. The CDR3 length is 15 residues. The CDR3 DNA is TGTGCCAGCAGTTCGCGACAGGGGGGGGGCTATGGCTACACCTTC. Its protein product is CASSSRQGGGYGYTF.

CDR3 loop: CASSPLGRAEPNTGELFF. The CDR3 DNA follows: TGTGCCAGCAGCCCCCTCGGCAGGGCCGAGCCTAACACCGGGGAGCTGTTTTTT. The V gene is TRBV7-3, the J gene TRBJ2-2; D might be TRBD1 (5 bases). Trimming shortened V by 5 bases and J by 2 bases, and 21 bases separated the two germline ends. The CDR3 runs 18 residues. In germline, CDR1 is SGHTA, CDR2 FQGTGA.

The chain employs TRBV7-2 and TRBJ1-3, with D uncertain. Germline values: CDR1 SGHTA, CDR2 FQGNSA. The CDR3 is made up of 13 amino acids. V was cut by 2 bases and J by 4 bases, with 6 bases left in between. The CDR3 reads CASSLRMGNTIYF. The CDR3 bases are TGTGCCAGCAGCTTACGAATGGGAAACACCATATATTTT.

The genes are TRBV6-1 and TRBJ1-1; D is unresolved. The germline CDR1 and CDR2 sequences are MNHNS and SASEGT. V was cut by 7 bases and J by 0 bases, with 9 bases left in between. This CDR3 contains 13 residues. CDR3 coding DNA: TGTGCCAGCACCAAATCCATGAACACTGAAGCTTTCTTT. It specifies CASTKSMNTEAFF.

V usage is TRBV7-6 and J usage is TRBJ2-3; TRBD2 matches 8 bases. V was pared by 1 base and J by 3 bases, with 6 bases of the junction left unmatched. The CDR3 contains 16 residues. Germline assignment: CDR1 SGHVS and CDR2 FNYEAQ. CDR3 bases: TGTGCCAGCAGCTTAGGTAGCGGGGAGAGAACAGATACGCAGTATTTT. It encodes CASSLGSGERTDTQYF.

The chain is built from TRBV7-8 and TRBJ2-7, with D possibly matching TRBD1 (6 bases). Germline V gene sequence: CDR1 SGHVS, CDR2 FQNEAQ. This CDR3 comprises 17 residues. The ends were cut back, 5 bases at V and 5 bases at J, with 25 bases in the middle. The CDR3 sequence: CASSQTKRDTRSHEQYF. DNA of the CDR3: TGTGCCAGCAGCCAGACAAAAAGGGACACCCGGAGCCACGAGCAGTACTTC.

The gene calls are TRBV19 and TRBJ2-2, with D perhaps matching TRBD1 (5 bases). In germline, CDR1 is LNHDA, CDR2 SQIVND (reference sequence). The CDR3 spans 13 residues. V was shortened by 1 base and J by 7 bases, with 7 bases between the two germline ends. CDR3 coding DNA: TGTGCCAGTAGTATAGCAGGGAACGGGGAGCTGTTTTTT. It specifies CASSIAGNGELFF.

The chain uses TRBV4-2 and TRBJ1-6; D unresolved. Between the trimmed V and J ends, which lost 2 bases and 8 bases, there was a span of 10 bases. This CDR3 is 14 amino acids long. Germline CDR1 and CDR2: LGHNA and YNFKEQ. The CDR3 here is CASSQRAVYSPLHF. CDR3 in DNA: TGTGCCAGCAGCCAAAGGGCAGTTTATTCACCCCTCCACTTT.

This clone was counted a few times. The J gene is TRBJ1-6, the V gene TRBV9; D not resolved. The germline V and J ends were trimmed by 2 bases and 10 bases, with 10 bases remaining between them. CDR3 length: 13 residues. Germline V gives CDR1 SGDLS, CDR2 YYNGEE. CDR3 DNA sequence: TGTGCCAGCAGCGTTGGCTCCCCCTCACCCCTCCACTTT. It encodes CASSVGSPSPLHF.

This rearrangement joins TRBV7-9 to TRBJ2-1; TRBD2 is a possible D gene (5 bases). The CDR3 is 18 amino acids. CDR1 and CDR2 (germline): SEHNR, FQNEAQ (reference sequence). Between the trimmed V and J ends, which lost 1 base and 0 bases, there was a span of 16 bases. In nucleotides, the CDR3 is TGTGCCAGCAGCTTAGGTAGCGCAGGCCGAACCTCCTACAATGAGCAGTTCTTC. Its translation: CASSLGSAGRTSYNEQFF.

The chain couples TRBV5-6 to TRBJ1-1; 10 nucleotides line up with TRBD1. The CDR3 contains 18 residues. V was clipped by 4 bases and J by 1 base; unmatched bases: 13. In germline, CDR1 is SGHDT, CDR2 YYEEEE. CDR3 sequence reads: CASSNAGTGELENTEAFF. The CDR3 DNA sequence: TGTGCCAGCAGCAATGCCGGGACAGGGGAACTCGAGAACACTGAAGCTTTCTTT.

The CDR3 sequence: CASSLDFNGRTEAFF. The CDR3 DNA follows: TGTGCCAGCAGCTTAGATTTTAATGGGAGAACTGAAGCTTTCTTT. The chain joins TRBV7-2 to TRBJ1-1; D not resolved. The CDR3 has 15 residues. V shed 1 base and J shed 5 bases, with 14 bases lying between them. Germline CDR1 is SGHTA and CDR2 is FQGNSA.